This T cell receptor beta chain came from a study of blood T cell repertoires in COVID-19. The CDR3 loop spans 11 amino acids. The V gene lost 4 bases and the J gene lost 5 bases, with 6 bases spanning the gap. Germline lookup yields CDR1 MNHNY and CDR2 SVGAGI (reference sequence). Participants were placed into cohorts based on the clinical history they reported. Two negative PCRs, clearance, or symptom resolution were required of recovered Cohort 3 donors. Using immunoSEQ multiplex PCR, the repertoire was profiled, and TCRdb retains in-frame clones only, with some absent. The sample holds about 290,000 clones, 75% to 90% seen once.

The clonotype was recovered from a woman aged 40 to 55 who had recovered from COVID-19. The chain joins TRBV6-6 to TRBJ2-7; a weak D match, TRBD2 (5 bases). What was sequenced was PBMCs or T cells enriched from blood (not recorded which). The CDR3 DNA sequence: TGTGCCAGCAGTTCGGGGAACGAGCAGTACTTC. The encoded protein is CASSSGNEQYF.